Listed here are 31 T cell receptor beta chains from one sample, sequenced in a study of cytomegalovirus exposure and HLA in healthy donors. It was with 60 Vbeta and 13 Jbeta primers that the PCR ran. Sequenced by immunoSEQ multiplex PCR; TCRdb stores in-frame clones only, minus some. The repertoire consists of 130,000 to 150,000 clones, with roughly 76% occurring once and the leading ten covering around 3.7%. The sequencing input was PBMCs. These receptors originate from a man aged 18 to 29 in good health and CMV-seronegative.

The chain has TRBV27 and TRBJ1-1; TRBD1 is a possible D gene (6 bases). The germline V gene has CDR1 MNHEY and CDR2 SMNVEV (reference sequence). This CDR3 contains 18 residues. V was cut by 10 bases and J by 3 bases, with 30 bases left in between. The DNA for the CDR3 is TGTGCCACCCAGTCCGGGGGGACAAGGACAGCCCGCCACACTGAAGCTTTCTTT. Translating gives CATQSGGTRTARHTEAFF.

The chain recombines TRBV30 with TRBJ1-1, with a possible D match to TRBD1 (5 bases). The CDR3 is 13 residues long. Germline-derived CDR1 and CDR2 are GTSNPN and SVGIG (reference sequence). V was pared by 2 bases and J by 5 bases, with 12 bases between. CDR3 DNA sequence: TGTGCCTGGAGTCCCCAGGGAAGAACTGAAGCTTTCTTT. Translation: CAWSPQGRTEAFF.

The chain employs TRBV27 and TRBJ2-1; D might be TRBD2 (6 bases). The V and J ends lost 5 bases and 10 bases respectively, with 24 bases between them. The CDR3 consists of 16 residues. Per germline, CDR1 MNHEY and CDR2 SMNVEV (reference sequence). This CDR3 is CASSPQPTGTPNEQFF. The CDR3 nucleotides read TGTGCCAGCAGTCCGCAACCCACCGGGACTCCTAACGAGCAGTTCTTC.

The CDR3 spells CASGLDPGTANTEAFF. The CDR3 DNA follows: TGTGCTAGTGGTTTGGACCCCGGGACAGCGAACACTGAAGCTTTCTTT. The chain carries TRBV12-5 and TRBJ1-1; the match to TRBD1 covers 7 bases. Germline lookup yields CDR1 LGHNT and CDR2 FRNRAP. The CDR3 contains 16 residues. Trimming removed 1 base from V and 1 base from J; junction bases left unmatched: 6.

V usage is TRBV10-2 and J usage is TRBJ2-5; 8 nucleotides match TRBD1. This CDR3 has 14 amino acids. Trimming at V came to 3 bases and at J to 11 bases, leaving 11 bases not matched to a gene. The V gene's germline CDR1 is WSHSY and CDR2 SAAADI. For the CDR3, the DNA is TGCGCCAGCAGTGACCCCGGGACAGGAGGAGAGCAGTACTTC. This sequence encodes CASSDPGTGGEQYF.

This chain joins TRBV4-1 and TRBJ2-5; TRBD1 aligns across 7 bases. The end of the DNA is better explained by TRBJ2-7, so the J call may be wrong. This CDR3 comprises 15 residues. Per the germline V gene, CDR1 is MGHRA and CDR2 is YSYEKL. Written as DNA, the CDR3 is TGCGCCAGCAGCCAAGCTGAGGGACAGTCCTACGAGCAGTACTTC. As protein: CASSQAEGQSYEQYF.

This clone turned up a few times. The chain carries TRBV19 and TRBJ2-7; 8 positions match TRBD2. CDR1 and CDR2 (germline): LNHDA, SQIVND (reference sequence). V lost 7 bases to trimming and J lost 2 bases; unmatched junction nucleotides: 4. The CDR3 totals 13 residues. In nucleotides, the CDR3 is TGTGCCAGTACTACTAGCGGAGCCTACGAGCAGTACTTC. Its protein product is CASTTSGAYEQYF.

The genes are TRBV28 and TRBJ2-1, with 10 positions matching TRBD2. The CDR3 runs 16 residues. J lost 12 bases, V lost 6 bases, and 17 bases had no gene match. Germline V gene sequence: CDR1 MDHEN, CDR2 SYDVKM. Written as DNA, the CDR3 is TGTGCCAGCAGCCGCCCCGAGCTACTAGCGGGAATTGGGCAGTTCTTC. As protein: CASSRPELLAGIGQFF.

This chain connects TRBV5-1 to TRBJ1-3, with D possibly matching TRBD1 (6 bases). The germline V gene has CDR1 SGHRS and CDR2 YFSETQ. Between the trimmed V and J ends, which lost 0 bases and 0 bases, there was a span of 16 bases. The length of the CDR3 is 18 residues. CDR3 bases: TGCGCCAGCAGCTTGGGCGCGACAGGTGACCTCTCTGGAAACACCATATATTTT. Translation: CASSLGATGDLSGNTIYF.

The rearrangement uses TRBV6-1 and TRBJ1-5; D unclear. The germline gives CDR1 MNHNS, CDR2 SASEGT. The CDR3 extends over 14 amino acids. V was trimmed by 7 bases and J by 0 bases, leaving 10 bases between them. This CDR3 reads CASTLHYSNQPQHF. In DNA, the CDR3 is TGTGCCAGCACTCTTCACTATAGCAATCAGCCCCAGCATTTT.

The chain couples TRBV7-3 to TRBJ2-2, with D uncertain. This CDR3 has 15 residues. Per germline, CDR1 SGHTA and CDR2 FQGTGA. V was shortened by 2 bases and J by 4 bases, with 11 bases between the two germline ends. The CDR3 nucleotides read TGTGCCAGCAGCTTATCCGTTGCCGGCACCGGGGAGCTGTTTTTT. As protein: CASSLSVAGTGELFF.

The chain employs TRBV6-6 and TRBJ1-5, with D maybe TRBD1 (5 bases). Germline V CDR1 and CDR2: MNHNY, SVGAGI (reference sequence). The CDR3 spans 15 residues. V lost 2 bases to trimming and J lost 5 bases, with 13 bases between them. CDR3 nucleotides: TGTGCCAGCAGTTACCTGGGGGGGAGCGATCAGCCCCAGCATTTT. Translating it yields CASSYLGGSDQPQHF.

The chain links TRBV27 to TRBJ2-7; 11 nucleotides line up with TRBD2. The CDR3 loop spans 18 amino acids. Germline loops: CDR1 MNHEY, CDR2 SMNVEV (reference sequence). V trimming: 1 base; J trimming: 2 bases; junction bases outside the gene matches: 10. The CDR3 loop is CASSLLLAGVPRPYEQYF. The CDR3 coding sequence is TGTGCCAGCAGTTTATTACTAGCGGGAGTTCCACGGCCCTACGAGCAGTACTTC.

This clone was detected a few times. The rearrangement joins TRBV19 to TRBJ2-1; 9 bases fit TRBD1. Per the germline V gene, CDR1 is LNHDA and CDR2 is SQIVND (reference sequence). With V trimmed by 3 bases and J by 4 bases, 10 bases remained unmatched. The CDR3 covers 17 residues. The CDR3: CASSIFTGGQGYNEQFF. As DNA, the CDR3 is TGTGCCAGTAGTATCTTCACAGGGGGCCAAGGGTACAATGAGCAGTTCTTC.

This clone was recorded once. CDR3 nucleotides: TGTGCCAGCAGACAACAGGGGGGAGGCTACAATGAGCAGTTCTTC. It codes for CASRQQGGGYNEQFF. The gene calls are TRBV11-2 and TRBJ2-1; 8 positions agree with TRBD1. J gave up 3 bases and V 6 bases, and 7 bases lay outside the gene matches. The CDR3 runs 15 residues. CDR1 is SGHAT and CDR2 is FQNNGV in the germline V gene.

This rearrangement joins TRBV21-1 to TRBJ1-4; TRBD1 is taken as the D call from the table, unchecked against the DNA. TRBV21-1 is an annotated pseudogene. The CDR3 has 16 amino acids. The CDR3 reads CASSKQTLTRVEKLFF. Written as DNA, the CDR3 is TGTGCCAGCAGCAAACAAACGTTAACCAGGGTGGAAAAACTGTTTTTT.

V usage is TRBV7-9 and J usage is TRBJ2-5; 9 nucleotides agree with TRBD1. The J call may not be correct, given that the DNA end is closer to TRBJ2-7. The CDR3 runs 16 residues. Germline V gene lookup returns CDR1 SEHNR and CDR2 FQNEAQ (reference sequence). The CDR3 reads CASSFTAGTGNYEQYF. For the CDR3, the DNA is TGTGCCAGCAGCTTCACCGCCGGGACAGGGAACTACGAGCAGTACTTC.

This clone was detected a few times. This chain joins TRBV6-6 and TRBJ1-2; D perhaps matches TRBD1 (5 bases). Germline CDR1 and CDR2: MNHNY and SVGAGI (reference sequence). Trimming stripped 7 bases from V and 6 bases from J, with 18 bases between. The CDR3 has 14 residues. The CDR3 nucleotides read TGTGCCAGCACATCAACGATAGACAGCAATGGCTACACCTTC. Translated: CASTSTIDSNGYTF.

This clone was counted only a few times. The V gene is TRBV19, the J gene TRBJ2-7; 9 bases are shared with TRBD1. Germline CDR1 is LNHDA and CDR2 is SQIVND (reference sequence). The CDR3 totals 14 residues. V was clipped by 6 bases and J by 4 bases; unmatched bases: 7. Here the CDR3 reads CASRRDRDDYEQYF. In DNA, the CDR3 is TGTGCCAGTAGGAGGGACAGGGACGATTACGAGCAGTACTTC.

CDR3 nucleotide sequence: TGCAGCGTTGTGGTTGGGAGCGAGCAGTACTTC. This codes for CSVVVGSEQYF. This sequence joins TRBV29-1 and TRBJ2-7; tentatively, D is TRBD2 (5 bases). V was shortened by 4 bases and J by 6 bases, with 10 bases between the two germline ends. CDR3 length: 11 residues. Germline loops: CDR1 SQVTM, CDR2 ANQGSEA.

The chain is built from TRBV14 and TRBJ1-2; D call uncertain. V was trimmed by 3 bases and J by 4 bases, leaving 9 bases between them. This CDR3 has 13 residues. The germline V gene has CDR1 SGHDN and CDR2 FVKESK. This chain's CDR3 is CASSQGGSYGYTF. In DNA form, the CDR3 reads TGTGCCAGCAGCCAGGGAGGGTCCTATGGCTACACCTTC.

In this sample, this clone turned up once. The CDR3 loop reads CASSLGASYNEQFF. For the CDR3, the DNA is TGCGCCAGCAGCTTGGGTGCTAGTTACAATGAGCAGTTCTTC. The genes are TRBV5-1 and TRBJ2-1; D is unclear. From germline, CDR1 is SGHRS and CDR2 YFSETQ. The CDR3 runs 14 residues. V lost 0 bases, J lost 4 bases, and 8 bases lay in between.

The CDR3 nucleotides are TGTGCCAGCACCCAGGGACAGATCATGAACACTGAAGCTTTCTTT. Translation gives CASTQGQIMNTEAFF. The V call is TRBV5-4, the J call TRBJ1-1; TRBD1 matches at 7 bases. Trimming took 6 bases from V and 0 from J; bases not matched to a gene: 8. CDR1 is SGHNT, CDR2 YYREEE, per germline (reference sequence). CDR3 length: 15 residues. Together with reference TRBV5-4 and TRBJ1-1, the CDR3 gives the full variable domain: ETGVTQSPTHLIKTRGQQVTLRCSSQSGHNTVSWYQQALGQGPQFIFQYYREEENGRGNFPPRFSGLQFPNYSSELNVNALELDDSALYLCASTQGQIMNTEAFFGQGTRLTVV.

As concerns this clone: The junction shows a germline mismatch at one end, possibly a read error. The chain employs TRBV7-8 and TRBJ1-4; TRBD1 agrees at 10 bases. Germline lookup yields CDR1 SGHVS and CDR2 FQNEAQ. The CDR3 contains 13 residues. For the CDR3, the DNA is TGTGCTAGCAGTAGGACAGGGGGAGAAAAACTGTTTTTT. Translating it yields CASSRTGGEKLFF.

This clone was found once. The gene calls are TRBV5-1 and TRBJ1-4; possibly TRBD1 for D (5 bases). Germline CDR1 is SGHRS and CDR2 is YFSETQ. The V and J ends lost 4 bases and 5 bases respectively, with 21 bases between them. This CDR3 has 17 residues. CDR3 sequence: CASSPLQADEENEKLFF. The CDR3 DNA reads as TGCGCCAGCAGCCCGCTACAGGCCGACGAAGAAAATGAAAAACTGTTTTTT.

The rearrangement links TRBV7-8 to TRBJ1-5; a weak D match, TRBD1 (5 bases). V lost 2 bases, J lost 7 bases, and 12 bases lay in between. Germline lookup yields CDR1 SGHVS and CDR2 FQNEAQ. This CDR3 is built from 14 residues. The CDR3 region has the DNA TGTGCCAGCAGCTTAACGCAGGGAGGGCAGCCCCAGCATTTT. Protein: CASSLTQGGQPQHF.

The rearrangement links TRBV11-3 to TRBJ1-2; D may be TRBD1 (6 bases). This CDR3 region has 11 residues. The V gene lost 7 bases and the J gene lost 7 bases, with 10 bases spanning the gap. Germline CDR1 is SGHNT and CDR2 is YENEEA. The CDR3 bases are TGTGCCAGCACCCCCAGGGGTGGCTACACCTTC. Its translation: CASTPRGGYTF.

This chain joins TRBV5-6 and TRBJ1-3, with a tentative D call TRBD1 (6 bases). Germline V lookup: CDR1 SGHDT, CDR2 YYEEEE. Trimming stripped 0 bases from V and 0 bases from J, with 19 bases between. This CDR3 is built from 19 residues. The DNA of the CDR3 is TGTGCCAGCAGCTTGGATTGGGGGCGCGTGGGGAGCTCTGGAAACACCATATATTTT. Translating gives CASSLDWGRVGSSGNTIYF.

In its sample, this clone was seen once. V gene TRBV10-2 combines with J gene TRBJ2-1; possibly TRBD2 for D (6 bases). V dropped 5 bases and J dropped 3 bases, with 11 bases sitting between them. The germline CDR1 and CDR2 sequences are WSHSY and SAAADI. The CDR3 extends over 14 amino acids. Here the CDR3 DNA reads TGCGCCAGCAGTACCCGGGAGCTCTACAATGAGCAGTTCTTC. Translated: CASSTRELYNEQFF.

The chain employs TRBV30 and TRBJ1-1; D gene unclear. Germline V lookup: CDR1 GTSNPN, CDR2 SVGIG (reference sequence). CDR3 length equals 11 residues. The CDR3 sequence is CLDTKNTEAFF. The CDR3 DNA is TGTTTGGATACTAAGAACACTGAAGCTTTCTTT.

This clone was recorded a few times. DNA of the CDR3: TGCGCCAGCAGCCTACTCGAGGGACTTTACAATGAGCAGTTCTTC. This codes for CASSLLEGLYNEQFF. This rearrangement joins TRBV4-1 to TRBJ2-1; D is perhaps TRBD2 (6 bases). The CDR3 extends over 15 amino acids. CDR1 and CDR2 from the germline V gene are MGHRA and YSYEKL. V lost 4 bases and J 4 bases, leaving 14 bases between the germline ends.